This entry lists 18 T cell receptor beta chains sequenced from one sample in a study of T cell repertoires in cytomegalovirus infection. No cognate antigen is known for these TCRs. TCRdb ran MiXCR on the reads and lists one entry per CDR3 protein. In the table there are a few hundred thousand distinct CDR3 sequences, about 33% of which are singletons. The sequenced sample was cultured PBMCs, obtained from culture after CMV antigen stimulation. These receptors came from a human donor in good health (CMV status not recorded). Some clones in this sample may be carry-over from other donors' samples.

This clonotype was picked up a small number of times. The chain couples TRBV19 to TRBJ2-7, with D perhaps matching TRBD2 (5 bases). Germline V CDR1 and CDR2: LNHDA, SQIVND (reference sequence). This CDR3 comprises 12 residues. The V gene lost 11 bases and the J gene lost 4 bases, with 15 bases spanning the gap. CDR3 in DNA: TGTGCCTCAAAGGAGGCAGAATACGAGCAGTACGTC. Encoded protein: CASKEAEYEQYV.

The chain recombines TRBV6-2 or TRBV6-3 with TRBJ2-7; D gene uncertain. This CDR3 comprises 15 residues. The V and J ends lost 8 bases and 5 bases respectively, with 22 bases between them. CDR1 and CDR2 from the germline V gene are MNHEY and SVGEGT. The CDR3 coding sequence is TGTGCCAGCTCAAGGTGGCGAGTGACGTCTCACGAGCAGTACGTC. Protein sequence: CASSRWRVTSHEQYV.

Only a few counts were recorded for this clonotype. The chain links TRBV7-2 to TRBJ2-7, with TRBD1 identical over 7 bases. The CDR3 loop spans 14 amino acids. V was clipped by 5 bases and J by 4 bases; unmatched bases: 8. The germline gives CDR1 SGHTA, CDR2 FQGNSA. CDR3 amino acids: CASSTRQGLYEQYV. The CDR3 nucleotides are TGTGCCAGCAGCACCCGACAGGGATTGTACGAGCAGTACGTC.

The rearrangement uses TRBV28 and TRBJ1-5; 10 positions match TRBD1. Unmatched junction bases numbered 5, after V lost 7 bases and J lost 2 bases. Germline loops: CDR1 MDHEN, CDR2 SYDVKM. CDR3 length: 15 amino acids. This CDR3 is CASNEGQGRNQPQHF. CDR3 DNA sequence: TGTGCCAGCAACGAGGGACAGGGGCGCAATCAGCCCCAGCATTTT.

The V gene is TRBV6-2 or TRBV6-3, the J gene TRBJ1-5; 7 nucleotides align to TRBD1. The CDR3 consists of 15 residues. Germline assignment: CDR1 MNHEY and CDR2 SVGEGT. The junction had 8 bases not matched to a gene; V was cut back by 3 bases and J by 6 bases. The CDR3 sequence: CASSYGRGHGQPQHF. DNA of the CDR3: TGTGCCAGCAGTTATGGGAGGGGGCACGGTCAGCCCCAGCATTTT.

The chain carries TRBV7-6 and TRBJ2-5; TRBD1 aligns across 7 bases. From germline, CDR1 is SGHVS and CDR2 FNYEAQ. The V and J ends lost 5 bases and 0 bases, in that order; junction bases with no gene match: 9. The CDR3 extends over 16 amino acids. The CDR3 coding sequence is TGTGCCAGCAGCCACCGGATGACAGGGAACCAAGAGACCCAGTACTTC. This sequence encodes CASSHRMTGNQETQYF.

The gene calls are TRBV12-3 or TRBV12-4 and TRBJ1-4; the match to TRBD1 covers 7 bases. The ends lost 7 bases at V and 3 bases at J; junction bases unmatched: 5. The CDR3 contains 14 residues. The chain's CDR3 is CASTNGQANEKLFF. As DNA, the CDR3 is TGTGCCAGCACTAACGGACAGGCTAATGAAAAACTGTTTTTT.

In this sample, this clonotype turned up a few times. This chain uses TRBV10-3 with TRBJ2-6, with TRBD2 matching over 10 bases. This CDR3 spans 20 amino acids. The V and J ends lost 8 bases and 2 bases, in that order; junction bases with no gene match: 18. Germline loops: CDR1 ENHRY, CDR2 SYGVKD. Here the CDR3 DNA reads TGTGCCATCGATCCCGGGTCGTCGCTAGCGGGAGATCCTGGGGCCAACGTCCTGACTTTC. Its translation: CAIDPGSSLAGDPGANVLTF.

The V gene is TRBV4-3, the J gene TRBJ1-2; tentative D call: TRBD1 (5 bases). This CDR3 is 15 amino acids long. From germline, CDR1 is LGHNA and CDR2 YSLEER. The germline V and J ends were trimmed by 0 bases and 3 bases, with 11 bases remaining between them. CDR3 sequence (DNA): TGCGCCAGCAGCCAAGAAGCCGGGGCGGACTATGGCTACACCTTC. Protein product: CASSQEAGADYGYTF.

The rearrangement uses TRBV29-1 and TRBJ1-2, with no clear D. V lost 3 bases to trimming and J lost 4 bases, with 12 bases between them. The germline gives CDR1 SQVTM, CDR2 ANQGSEA. This CDR3 has 13 amino acids. The CDR3 nucleotides read TGCAGCGTTGATACCCGTGAACTCTATGGCTACACCTTC. Its translation: CSVDTRELYGYTF.

The chain joins TRBV12-3 or TRBV12-4 to TRBJ2-5; tentatively, D is TRBD1 (5 bases). The CDR3 length is 13 residues. The V and J ends lost 4 bases and 5 bases respectively, with 11 bases between them. CDR3 region: CASSSREFETQYF. CDR3 bases: TGTGCCAGCAGTTCCAGGGAATTCGAGACCCAGTACTTC.

This clonotype was detected a few times. The V gene is TRBV7-2, the J gene TRBJ2-3; possibly TRBD1 for D (7 bases). Germline loops: CDR1 SGHTA, CDR2 FQGNSA. There are 13 residues in the CDR3. Trimming took 3 bases from V and 5 from J, leaving 9 bases between them. In DNA form, the CDR3 reads TGTGCCAGCAGCTTCCAGGGGGGAGATACGCAGTATTTT. Residues: CASSFQGGDTQYF. The full variable domain, rest sourced from reference TRBV7-2 and TRBJ2-3, is GAGVSQSPSNKVTEKGKDVELRCDPISGHTALYWYRQSLGQGLEFLIYFQGNSAPDKSGLPSDRFSAERTGGSVSTLTIQRTQQEDSAVYLCASSFQGGDTQYFGPGTRLTVL.

This clonotype occurred once. The rearrangement joins TRBV19 to TRBJ1-5, with 9 positions matching TRBD1. V trimming: 5 bases; J trimming: 6 bases; junction bases outside the gene matches: 17. This CDR3 is built from 18 residues. Germline V gives CDR1 LNHDA, CDR2 SQIVND (reference sequence). CDR3 nucleotides: TGTGCCAGTAGTCTTACCCCAGGCGGACAGGGGAGGGTTCAGCCCCAGCATTTT. Translating it yields CASSLTPGGQGRVQPQHF. The full variable domain, in which reference TRBV19 and TRBJ1-5 provide the parts outside the CDR3, is DGGITQSPKYLFRKEGQNVTLSCEQNLNHDAMYWYRQDPGQGLRLIYYSQIVNDFQKGDIAEGYSVSREKKESFPLTVTSAQKNPTAFYLCASSLTPGGQGRVQPQHFGDGTRLSIL.

The V and J genes are TRBV28 and TRBJ1-1; 10 nucleotides match TRBD1. The CDR3 loop spans 15 amino acids. V was pared by 5 bases and J by 5 bases, with 8 bases of the junction left unmatched. The germline CDR1 and CDR2 sequences are MDHEN and SYDVKM. The CDR3, as DNA: TGTGCCAGCAGTGGACCCGGGACAGGGGCTACTGAAGCTTTCTTT. It codes for CASSGPGTGATEAFF.

The CDR3 sequence: CASSYAGGQGQPQHF. As DNA, the CDR3 is TGTGCCAGCAGCTATGCCGGGGGGCAGGGTCAGCCCCAGCATTTT. The chain combines TRBV7-2 with TRBJ1-5; weak D call: TRBD1 (6 bases). This CDR3 spans 15 amino acids. CDR1 is SGHTA and CDR2 is FQGNSA in the germline V gene. V gave up 4 bases and J gave up 6 bases, with 16 bases separating them.

This clonotype was seen a few times. V is TRBV10-1 and J is TRBJ1-5, with 8 bases identical to TRBD1. The germline V gene has CDR1 WNHNN and CDR2 SYGVQD (reference sequence). The CDR3 spans 12 residues. V lost 7 bases and J lost 15; bases outside the gene matches: 11. CDR3 DNA sequence: TGCGCCAGCATACGACAGGGGCCCAACTCGCATTTT. This sequence encodes CASIRQGPNSHF.

This sequence joins TRBV5-4 and TRBJ2-1; D call uncertain. The CDR3 is 15 amino acids. Germline V gene sequence: CDR1 SGHNT, CDR2 YYREEE (reference sequence). Trimming shortened V by 4 bases and J by 1 base, and 12 bases separated the two germline ends. The chain's CDR3 is CASSSDYGSYNEQFF. In DNA, the CDR3 is TGTGCCAGCAGCAGTGATTACGGGTCCTACAATGAGCAGTTCTTC.

This sequence joins TRBV7-9 and TRBJ2-4; D might be TRBD1 (5 bases). The germline gives CDR1 SEHNR, CDR2 FQNEAQ (reference sequence). Trimming removed 5 bases at V and 13 bases at J, with 18 bases between. The CDR3 loop spans 13 amino acids. The CDR3 region is CASSPSGSPQQYF. CDR3 bases: TGTGCCAGCAGCCCATCAGGGTCGCCTCAGCAGTACTTC.